Shown below are 23 T cell receptor beta chains from a single sample sequenced in a study of Tregs in tolerant kidney transplant recipients. Sequencing was performed with immunoSEQ multiplex PCR; in TCRdb, only in-frame clones are kept and a portion is missing. Of 120,000 or so clones listed, approximately 90% were seen once; the top ten hold approximately 0.6%. Sequences were obtained from CD4+ T cells from blood. The receptors shown here come from a human donor in good health.

The chain recombines TRBV6-6 with TRBJ2-1; the D is unclear. This CDR3 region has 13 residues. CDR1 and CDR2 from the germline V gene are MNHNY and SVGAGI (reference sequence). Trimming pared 4 bases from V and 1 base from J, leaving 5 bases between. This chain's CDR3 is CASSLPSYNEQFF. The CDR3 coding sequence is TGTGCCAGCAGTTTACCGTCCTACAATGAGCAGTTCTTC.

This chain joins TRBV5-4 and TRBJ2-1; 12 bases fit TRBD2. The CDR3 is 15 amino acids. The germline gives CDR1 SGHNT, CDR2 YYREEE (reference sequence). With 2 bases clipped from V and 10 bases from J, the junction kept 7 bases outside the gene matches. CDR3 DNA: TGTGCCAGCAGCTTTGCCGCTAGCGGGGGGGCCGAGCAGTTCTTC. Encoded protein: CASSFAASGGAEQFF.

The rearrangement joins TRBV6-5 to TRBJ1-2, with D uncertain. CDR3 length: 13 residues. Germline V gene sequence: CDR1 MNHEY, CDR2 SVGAGI. The V and J ends lost 5 bases and 0 bases respectively, with 7 bases between them. CDR3: CASSRQANYGYTF. In nucleotides, the CDR3 is TGTGCCAGCAGTCGCCAGGCTAACTATGGCTACACCTTC.

The chain couples TRBV2 to TRBJ2-5, with TRBD2 as a possible D gene (7 bases). CDR3 length equals 15 residues. Germline V gene sequence: CDR1 SNHLY, CDR2 FYNNEI. Trimming stripped 6 bases from V and 5 bases from J, with 19 bases between. Here the CDR3 DNA reads TGTGCCAGCAGGAGGGCTCCGGGGGGCCTGGAGACCCAGTACTTC. Its translation is CASRRAPGGLETQYF.

The chain recombines TRBV9 with TRBJ2-5; TRBD2 aligns across 9 bases. V lost 0 bases to trimming and J lost 5 bases; unmatched junction nucleotides: 8. This CDR3 region has 16 residues. Per the germline V gene, CDR1 is SGDLS and CDR2 is YYNGEE. In DNA form, the CDR3 reads TGTGCCAGCAGCGTAGGGGGACTAGCAGCGGTGGAGACCCAGTACTTC. Its translation: CASSVGGLAAVETQYF.

V gene TRBV7-9 combines with J gene TRBJ1-5; possibly TRBD1 for D (6 bases). Deletions cut 1 base from V and 4 bases from J, with 14 bases between. This CDR3 region has 16 residues. The germline CDR1 and CDR2 sequences are SEHNR and FQNEAQ (reference sequence). The CDR3 region has the DNA TGTGCCAGCAGCTTAGTAGGGGGACGGCTAAATCAGCCCCAGCATTTT. Amino acid sequence: CASSLVGGRLNQPQHF.

The chain has TRBV5-1 and TRBJ2-2; D call uncertain. Germline loops: CDR1 SGHRS, CDR2 YFSETQ. V dropped 5 bases and J dropped 0 bases, with 8 bases sitting between them. The CDR3 has 14 residues. The CDR3 nucleotides are TGCGCCAGCAGTTCCAGTACGAACACCGGGGAGCTGTTTTTT. Its protein product is CASSSSTNTGELFF.

Only one count was recorded for this clone. V is TRBV27 and J is TRBJ2-7; D remains ambiguous. Germline V gives CDR1 MNHEY, CDR2 SMNVEV (reference sequence). The CDR3 spans 14 residues. V dropped 2 bases and J dropped 2 bases, with 10 bases sitting between them. The CDR3 reads CASSLTAVTYEQYF. The CDR3 DNA is TGTGCCAGCAGTTTAACGGCGGTGACCTACGAGCAGTACTTC.

This clone was found once. J is TRBJ1-2 and V is TRBV19; D gene uncertain. The germline V gene encodes CDR1 LNHDA and CDR2 SQIVND (reference sequence). V lost 5 bases and J 2 bases, leaving 15 bases between the germline ends. The CDR3 runs 15 residues. CDR3 region: CASSPRTGRNYGYTF. Here the CDR3 DNA reads TGTGCCAGTAGTCCCAGGACGGGCAGGAACTATGGCTACACCTTC. Together with reference TRBV19 and TRBJ1-2, the CDR3 gives the full variable domain: DGGITQSPKYLFRKEGQNVTLSCEQNLNHDAMYWYRQDPGQGLRLIYYSQIVNDFQKGDIAEGYSVSREKKESFPLTVTSAQKNPTAFYLCASSPRTGRNYGYTFGSGTRLTVV.

The chain combines TRBV19 with TRBJ2-7; D is ambiguous. From germline, CDR1 is LNHDA and CDR2 SQIVND (reference sequence). Between the trimmed V and J ends, which lost 5 bases and 3 bases, there was a span of 14 bases. The CDR3 has 14 amino acids. The CDR3 DNA is TGTGCCAGTAGTCCTCGATATCCCCGCTACGAGCAGTACTTC. It is translated as CASSPRYPRYEQYF.

This clone was seen only once. The V gene is TRBV2, the J gene TRBJ1-1, with 11 bases fitting TRBD1. After removal of 6 bases from V and 1 base from J, the junction contained 7 bases not matched to a gene. The CDR3 is made up of 16 amino acids. The germline V gene has CDR1 SNHLY and CDR2 FYNNEI. The CDR3 region is CASRRTGGRWNTEAFF. The CDR3 DNA sequence: TGTGCCAGCAGGAGGACAGGGGGCCGGTGGAACACTGAAGCTTTCTTT.

CDR3 region: CSATRGTAYTF. In DNA, the CDR3 is TGCAGTGCTACCCGTGGGACAGCCTACACCTTC. The rearrangement uses TRBV20-1 and TRBJ1-2; 7 bases line up with TRBD1. Trimming cost V 4 bases and J 10 bases; bases outside gene matches: 6. The CDR3 runs 11 residues. CDR1 and CDR2 (germline): DFQATT, SNEGSKA (reference sequence).

This rearrangement joins TRBV7-2 to TRBJ1-2; no clear D. V lost 1 base, J lost 4 bases, and 10 bases lay in between. The CDR3 is made up of 14 amino acids. Per germline, CDR1 SGHTA and CDR2 FQGNSA. CDR3 sequence: CASSLGWAGYGYTF. For the CDR3, the DNA is TGTGCCAGCAGCTTAGGGTGGGCGGGCTATGGCTACACCTTC.

A single count supports this clone. The genes are TRBV14 and TRBJ1-2; the D gene is possibly TRBD1 (6 bases). The CDR3 has 15 amino acids. Germline-derived CDR1 and CDR2 are SGHDN and FVKESK. Trimming left V 4 bases short and J 7 bases short, with 19 bases between. The CDR3 DNA follows: TGTGCCAGCAGCCGAGCGGGACAAGGGGGACCTGGCTACACCTTC. Protein: CASSRAGQGGPGYTF.

The chain links TRBV19 to TRBJ2-1, with 14 positions matching TRBD2. The CDR3 consists of 17 residues. J was trimmed by 10 bases and V by 2 bases; bases with no gene match: 10. CDR1 is LNHDA, CDR2 SQIVND, per germline (reference sequence). CDR3 nucleotides: TGTGCCAGTAGTATACCGGGACTAGCGGGAGCCGGGTTCGAGCAGTTCTTC. Amino acid sequence: CASSIPGLAGAGFEQFF.

The chain employs TRBV6-4 and TRBJ1-1; unclear D gene. With 4 bases removed from V and 0 bases from J, the gap between germline ends came to 6 bases. The CDR3 contains 13 residues. Looked up from germline, CDR1 is MRHNA and CDR2 is SNTAGT. The CDR3 reads CASSVEVNTEAFF. CDR3 nucleotide sequence: TGTGCCAGCAGTGTTGAGGTGAACACTGAAGCTTTCTTT.

The chain carries TRBV6-5 and TRBJ1-1; 8 bases line up with TRBD1. Germline CDR1 is MNHEY and CDR2 is SVGAGI. The CDR3 runs to 15 residues. Unmatched junction bases numbered 8, after V lost 7 bases and J lost 1 base. The DNA of the CDR3 is TGTGCCAGCAACCCGGACAGGGCCCAGAACACTGAAGCTTTCTTT. It encodes CASNPDRAQNTEAFF.

The CDR3 sequence: CASRGQGLNTGELFF. Written as DNA, the CDR3 is TGTGCCAGCAGAGGACAGGGACTTAACACCGGGGAGCTGTTTTTT. This chain joins TRBV5-6 and TRBJ2-2, with 8 bases lining up with TRBD1. The germline V gene encodes CDR1 SGHDT and CDR2 YYEEEE. V was clipped by 5 bases and J by 2 bases; unmatched bases: 5. The CDR3 runs 15 residues.

This sequence joins TRBV29-1 and TRBJ2-1, with D hard to call. V was cut by 7 bases and J by 2 bases, with 21 bases left in between. Germline assignment: CDR1 SQVTM and CDR2 ANQGSEA. This CDR3 is 16 amino acids long. The CDR3 nucleotides are TGCAGCGCGAACCCTACCTTAGCCCCACCCTACAATGAGCAGTTCTTC. This translates into CSANPTLAPPYNEQFF.

The V and J genes are TRBV2 and TRBJ1-1; no firm D call. V dropped 4 bases and J dropped 1 base, with 7 bases sitting between them. Germline V gives CDR1 SNHLY, CDR2 FYNNEI. The CDR3 has 13 amino acids. Written as DNA, the CDR3 is TGTGCCAGCAGTGGGCAGCAGAACACTGAAGCTTTCTTT. Its protein product is CASSGQQNTEAFF. Together with reference TRBV2 and TRBJ1-1, the CDR3 gives the full variable domain: EPEVTQTPSHQVTQMGQEVILRCVPISNHLYFYWYRQILGQKVEFLVSFYNNEISEKSEIFDDQFSVERPDGSNFTLKIRSTKLEDSAMYFCASSGQQNTEAFFGQGTRLTVV.

The chain carries TRBV9 and TRBJ1-1; a possible D gene is TRBD1 (5 bases). CDR3 length: 12 residues. V dropped 3 bases and J dropped 11 bases, with 14 bases sitting between them. Germline V gene data show CDR1 as SGDLS and CDR2 as YYNGEE. The CDR3, as DNA: TGTGCCAGCAGCGATCAGGGACGTGAGGCTTTCTTT. Its translation: CASSDQGREAFF.

This clone occurred once. The chain is built from TRBV2 and TRBJ2-1; 12 bases match TRBD2. The ends lost 2 bases at V and 8 bases at J; junction bases unmatched: 7. This CDR3 comprises 16 residues. Germline values: CDR1 SNHLY, CDR2 FYNNEI. Written as DNA, the CDR3 is TGTGCCAGCAGTGAAAAGCCTAGCGGGGGGGATCATGAGCAGTTCTTC. Translating gives CASSEKPSGGDHEQFF.

With respect to this clone: Different DNA sequences within this sample yield the same CDR3. V usage is TRBV11-2 and J usage is TRBJ2-7, with 8 bases aligning to TRBD1. The CDR3 consists of 14 residues. Germline lookup yields CDR1 SGHAT and CDR2 FQNNGV. V gave up 5 bases and J gave up 2 bases; unmatched junction bases: 5. The CDR3 DNA sequence: TGTGCCAGCAGCCTCGACAGGGGAACCTACGAGCAGTACTTC. Its translation is CASSLDRGTYEQYF.